A selection of T cell receptor beta chains follows, all from one sample in a study of T cell changes during pregnancy in multiple sclerosis. The method was immunoSEQ multiplex PCR; TCRdb's version includes in-frame clones alone and lacks a portion of them. The table includes tens of thousands of clones, 90% to 95% detected once. Sequencing was performed on CD8+ T cells from peripheral blood mononuclear cells, taken before pregnancy. The receptors derive from a female donor with multiple sclerosis, enrolled in a pregnancy study. Each CDR3 is given with its conserved first and last residue. The order of the fields is clone size, V gene, CDR3 length, J gene, D gene, CDR3 DNA, CDR3 protein. D genes are given only for firm matches. Clone size is shown for a subset of rows, as once, few, many or a class of expanded clone.

NA	TRBV7-9	15	TRBJ1-4	NA	TGTGCCAGCAGCTTCGTTACAGGGTTTAATGAAAAACTGTTTTTT	CASSFVTGFNEKLFF
NA	TRBV9	18	TRBJ2-2	NA	TGTGCCAGCAGCGTAGGTCGTGGGGGGACAGCCAACACCGGGGAGCTGTTTTTT	CASSVGRGGTANTGELFF
NA	TRBV10-3	16	TRBJ2-1	NA	TGTGCCATCAGTGAGTCGGGACTGGGGACCTACAATGAGCAGTTCTTC	CAISESGLGTYNEQFF
NA	TRBV5-6	18	TRBJ1-5	TRBD1	TGTGCCAGCAGCAGGGATCCCTCGGGACAGGGGGTTTGTCAGCCCCAGCATTTT	CASSRDPSGQGVCQPQHF
NA	TRBV2	14	TRBJ2-7	NA	TGTGCCAGCAGTGCGCCGATAGCCTCCTACGAGCAGTACTTC	CASSAPIASYEQYF
NA	TRBV7-9	17	TRBJ2-7	TRBD1	TGTGCCAGCAGCTTAGCGTTAGCGACAGGGGCCCCTACAGAGCAGTACTTC	CASSLALATGAPTEQYF
NA	TRBV11-2	14	TRBJ1-2	NA	TGTGCCAGCAGCTTAACAGGGACGGATTATGGCTACACCTTC	CASSLTGTDYGYTF
NA	TRBV6-5	13	TRBJ1-4	TRBD1	TGTGCCAGCAGTTACTCGAAAGGGGGCAAACTGTTTTTT	CASSYSKGGKLFF
medium-sized	TRBV30	14	TRBJ1-5	TRBD1	TGTGCCTGGGAGTCGGGGCAGGGGGTTCAGCCCCAGCATTTT	CAWESGQGVQPQHF
NA	TRBV27	16	TRBJ2-5	TRBD1	TGTGCCAGCAGTCCAAAATCCGGGACAGGGGCGTACAGGTGGAACTTC	CASSPKSGTGAYRWNF
NA	TRBV9	16	TRBJ2-7	NA	TGTGCCAGCAGCGTAGGGGCAGGGATTGCCACCTACGAGCAGTACTTC	CASSVGAGIATYEQYF
NA	TRBV7-2	14	TRBJ2-7	NA	TGTGCCAGCAGCTTAAGTAGAAGAGCCTACGAGCAGTACTTC	CASSLSRRAYEQYF
NA	TRBV2	13	TRBJ2-7	TRBD2	TGTGCCAGCTTTGGCGGGAGCTCCTACGAGCAGTACTTC	CASFGGSSYEQYF
NA	TRBV19	13	TRBJ2-7	NA	TGTGCCAGTAGTCCGGGGACTGCGTACGAGCAGTACTTC	CASSPGTAYEQYF
NA	TRBV5-6	14	TRBJ1-1	TRBD1	TGTGCCAGCAGCTGGGACAGGTGGGACACTGAAGCTTTCTTT	CASSWDRWDTEAFF
NA	TRBV6-1	11	TRBJ2-6	NA	TGTGCCCTGTTGGGGGCCAACGTCCTGACTTTC	CALLGANVLTF
NA	TRBV27	15	TRBJ2-3	TRBD1	TGTGCCAGCAGTCGCCTGGGACAGAGCACAGATACGCAGTATTTT	CASSRLGQSTDTQYF
NA	TRBV7-3	14	TRBJ2-5	TRBD2	TGTGCCAGCAGCTTAGCGGGAGGGGGAGAGACCCAGTACTTC	CASSLAGGGETQYF
NA	TRBV11-2	15	TRBJ2-3	NA	TGTGCCAGCAGCTTAGGCATTAGCCCACATTCGGAGCAGTATTTT	CASSLGISPHSEQYF
NA	TRBV27	15	TRBJ2-1	TRBD2	TGTGCCAGCACCACCGGGACTAGCGGGAACTATGAGCAGTTCTTC	CASTTGTSGNYEQFF
NA	TRBV7-9	15	TRBJ2-7	TRBD1	TGTGCCAGCAGCCCGGGACAGACTTACTCCTACGAGCAGTACTTC	CASSPGQTYSYEQYF
NA	TRBV11-2	15	TRBJ2-5	NA	TGTGCCAGCGAGGGCGGGGGCAGCTACCAAGAGACCCAGTACTTC	CASEGGGSYQETQYF
few	TRBV7-6	13	TRBJ2-3	NA	TGTGCCAGCAGCGGAGGGAACACAGATACGCAGTATTTT	CASSGGNTDTQYF
NA	TRBV2	12	TRBJ2-7	NA	TGTGCCAGCGAGAACGGCTCCTACGAGCAGTACTTC	CASENGSYEQYF
NA	TRBV4-3	17	TRBJ1-5	TRBD1	TGCGCCAGCAGCCAAGAGCGGACAGGGAATAGCAATCAGCCCCAGCATTTT	CASSQERTGNSNQPQHF
NA	TRBV5-1	13	TRBJ2-3	NA	TGCGCCAGCAGCCCTAAGACAGCAGATACGCAGTATTTT	CASSPKTADTQYF
NA	TRBV19	11	TRBJ2-1	NA	TGTGCCAGTAGTATTTCGGGAGAGCAGTTCTTC	CASSISGEQFF
NA	TRBV2	11	TRBJ2-1	TRBD2	TGTGCCAGCAGACTAGCGTTTGAGCAGTTCTTC	CASRLAFEQFF
NA	TRBV9	16	TRBJ2-3	TRBD2	TGTGCCAGCAGCGATACTAGCGGGACAAGCACAGATACGCAGTATTTT	CASSDTSGTSTDTQYF
NA	TRBV5-5	16	TRBJ1-1	NA	TGTGCCAGCAGCTTGGATAGGGGAGGAGGGAACACTGAAGCTTTCTTT	CASSLDRGGGNTEAFF
NA	TRBV4-1	14	TRBJ2-7	NA	TGCGCCAGCAGCCAAGGTCTGAGGTCCTACGAGCAGTACTTC	CASSQGLRSYEQYF
NA	TRBV19	18	TRBJ1-1	TRBD1	TGTGCCAGTAGTATATCAGGGACAGGGGGCGGGATGAACACTGAAGCTTTCTTT	CASSISGTGGGMNTEAFF
NA	TRBV6-1	15	TRBJ2-1	TRBD1	TGTGCCAGCAGTGAAGGGGACAGGGTGGCTGATGAGCAGTTCTTC	CASSEGDRVADEQFF
NA	TRBV7-9	14	TRBJ2-7	NA	TGTGCCAGCAGCTTAGCCCTAGAGGGAGGCGAGCAGTACTTC	CASSLALEGGEQYF
NA	TRBV9	18	TRBJ2-1	TRBD2	TGTGCCAGCAGTGATCCGGGACTAGCGGGAGCTCATGGCAATGAGCAGTTCTTC	CASSDPGLAGAHGNEQFF
NA	TRBV27	13	TRBJ1-1	NA	TGTGCCAGCAAAGATCCAGGGAACCCTGAAGCTTTCTTT	CASKDPGNPEAFF
NA	TRBV19	15	TRBJ2-7	NA	TGTGCCAGTAGTCATCAGGGGGGAGTGGTTACCGAGCAGTACTTC	CASSHQGGVVTEQYF
NA	TRBV28	15	TRBJ2-7	TRBD2	TGTGCCAGCCACCCCCAGCGGGAGGGCCCCTACGAGCAGTACTTC	CASHPQREGPYEQYF
NA	TRBV6-6	11	TRBJ1-1	NA	TGTGCCAGCAGCACCAGAGAGGGAGCTTTCTTT	CASSTREGAFF
once	TRBV30	13	TRBJ1-1	TRBD1	TGTGCCTGGAGTGTACAGGGGGCTACTGAAGCTTTCTTT	CAWSVQGATEAFF
NA	TRBV27	16	TRBJ2-5	NA	TGTGCCAGCAGTTTATCGGCAGGGGTAAGGTTAGAGACCCAGTACTTC	CASSLSAGVRLETQYF
NA	TRBV25-1	15	TRBJ2-5	NA	TGTGCCAGCAGTGAACCCTGGGCAGGCCAAGAGACCCAGTACTTC	CASSEPWAGQETQYF
NA	TRBV9	13	TRBJ2-1	NA	TGTGCCAGCAGCGGCTATATTTACAATGAGCAGTTCTTC	CASSGYIYNEQFF
NA	TRBV2	13	TRBJ2-2	NA	TGTGCCAGCAGGGCGGGAAGGACCGGGGAGCTGTTTTTT	CASRAGRTGELFF
medium-sized	TRBV7-2	13	TRBJ1-3	TRBD1	TGTGCCAGCAGCTACGGACAGGGTAACACCATATATTTT	CASSYGQGNTIYF
NA	TRBV9	18	TRBJ2-2	NA	TGTGCCAGCAGTTATCCCCGGTCGGCGGGAAGGAACACCGGGGAGCTGTTTTTT	CASSYPRSAGRNTGELFF
once	TRBV6-1	14	TRBJ2-5	NA	TGTGCCAGCAGTGAAGCTCGAGGGGGAGAGACCCAGTACTTC	CASSEARGGETQYF
NA	TRBV6-1	13	TRBJ1-2	NA	TGTGCCAGCAGTGAAGCAGGGGACTATGGCTACACCTTC	CASSEAGDYGYTF
NA	TRBV2	17	TRBJ2-7	TRBD2	TGTGCCAGCAGTCTTCCTAGCGGGAGTCCTTCGGACTACGAGCAGTACTTC	CASSLPSGSPSDYEQYF
NA	TRBV7-9	16	TRBJ2-7	TRBD2	TGTGCCAGCAGCTTATCGGGACTAGCGGACTCCTACGAGCAGTACTTC	CASSLSGLADSYEQYF
NA	TRBV30	15	TRBJ2-3	TRBD2	TGTGCCTGGAGTCCTCCAGCGGGAGGGCCAGATACGCAGTATTTT	CAWSPPAGGPDTQYF
NA	TRBV6-5	13	TRBJ1-1	NA	TGTGCCAGCAGTTACGGCGAGGGCACTGAAGCTTTCTTT	CASSYGEGTEAFF
NA	TRBV29-1	13	TRBJ2-7	TRBD2	TGCAGCGTTGCTAGCGGGAGTAAGTACGAGCAGTACTTC	CSVASGSKYEQYF
NA	TRBV7-9	18	TRBJ2-1	TRBD2	TGTGCCAGCAGCTTATTCGGGACTAGCGGGATTGGTTCTGATGAGCAGTTCTTC	CASSLFGTSGIGSDEQFF
few	TRBV14	17	TRBJ2-3	TRBD2	TGTGCCAGCAGCCATGGCTCCCCGGGACTAGCGTGGGATACGCAGTATTTT	CASSHGSPGLAWDTQYF
NA	TRBV5-6	13	TRBJ1-2	NA	TGTGCCAGCAGCAGGGGGAACGGTATCGGCTACACCTTC	CASSRGNGIGYTF